The 24 T cell receptor beta chains reported below all come from one sample, sequenced in a study of T cells in Graves' hyperthyroidism and ophthalmopathy. TCR beta CDR3 regions were amplified from RNA transcripts. During a first-round RT-PCR of the TCR CDR3, the HTBI primer set was used. TCRdb processed the multiplex PCR reads anew with MiXCR; each CDR3 protein has one entry. The data hold 400,000 to 500,000 distinct CDR3 sequences, with roughly 14% observed a single time. Material: blood. The receptors shown here come from a man younger than 35 with Graves' ophthalmopathy.

A word on this clonotype: Given a much more abundant clone one base away, this may be a read error. This chain connects TRBV12-3 or TRBV12-4 to TRBJ2-3, with a possible D match to TRBD1 (5 bases). CDR3 length: 14 residues. With 6 bases removed from V and 5 bases from J, the gap between germline ends came to 15 bases. CDR3 nucleotide sequence: TGTGCCAGCAGCTTAAAGGGGTTTCAAGATACGCAGTATTTT. Its translation is CASSLKGFQDTQYF.

This clonotype was picked up a small number of times. CDR3: CASSLAQGVITGELFF. In nucleotides, the CDR3 is TGTGCCAGCAGCTTGGCACAGGGGGTTATCACCGGGGAGCTGTTTTTT. This chain joins TRBV7-9 and TRBJ2-2; TRBD1 agrees at 8 bases. With V trimmed by 3 bases and J by 4 bases, 7 bases remained unmatched. This CDR3 spans 16 amino acids. Germline-derived CDR1 and CDR2 are SEHNR and FQNEAQ (reference sequence).

In its sample, this clonotype was seen many times. The chain links TRBV20-1 to TRBJ2-7; 7 nucleotides align to TRBD1. There are 13 residues in the CDR3. J lost 4 bases, V lost 5 bases, and 8 bases had no gene match. Germline CDR1 and CDR2: DFQATT and SNEGSKA (reference sequence). The CDR3 is CSAWYDREYEQYF. For the CDR3, the DNA is TGCAGTGCTTGGTACGACAGGGAATACGAGCAGTACTTC.

This clonotype turned up a few times. The chain carries TRBV19 and TRBJ1-6, with 8 bases matching TRBD1. J gave up 7 bases and V 3 bases, and 8 bases lay outside the gene matches. The germline CDR1 and CDR2 sequences are LNHDA and SQIVND (reference sequence). The CDR3 extends over 16 amino acids. The CDR3 protein is CASSINGRGHNSPLHF. CDR3 nucleotides: TGTGCCAGTAGTATTAACGGCAGGGGGCACAATTCACCCCTCCACTTT.

The rearrangement links TRBV6-1 to TRBJ2-4; 9 bases are a match to TRBD1. V dropped 10 bases and J dropped 6; count of bases not matched to a gene: 13. The germline CDR1 and CDR2 sequences are MNHNS and SASEGT. The CDR3 runs to 15 residues. CDR3 sequence reads: CAIEGSPGQGNIQYF. The CDR3 DNA follows: TGTGCCATCGAAGGATCCCCGGGACAGGGAAACATTCAGTACTTC.

This clonotype was observed many times. CDR3 region: CSAVAGYSYEQYF. CDR3 in DNA: TGCAGTGCTGTGGCGGGGTACTCCTACGAGCAGTACTTC. The chain combines TRBV20-1 with TRBJ2-7; TRBD2 is a possible D gene (6 bases). Looked up from germline, CDR1 is DFQATT and CDR2 is SNEGSKA (reference sequence). V shed 5 bases and J shed 0 bases, with 11 bases lying between them. This CDR3 spans 13 amino acids.

This clonotype has ten or more counts. The CDR3 bases are TGTGCCAGCAGCAGGCGGGTTGTTTACGAGCAGTACTTC. Protein: CASSRRVVYEQYF. The J gene is TRBJ2-7, the V gene TRBV5-5; D is perhaps TRBD2 (5 bases). The germline V and J ends were trimmed by 4 bases and 4 bases, with 12 bases remaining between them. This CDR3 spans 13 amino acids. Germline assignment: CDR1 SGHKS and CDR2 YYEKEE (reference sequence).

The chain uses TRBV20-1 and TRBJ2-7; TRBD2 agrees at 9 bases. V shed 1 base and J 6 bases; nucleotides not matched to a gene: 7. Looked up from germline, CDR1 is DFQATT and CDR2 is SNEGSKA (reference sequence). The CDR3 extends over 14 amino acids. The CDR3 nucleotides are TGCAGTGCTAGAGGGGAGGGACTAGCAGTCGAGCAGTACTTC. This gives the protein CSARGEGLAVEQYF.

This clonotype was recorded only once. The chain combines TRBV9 with TRBJ1-1; possible D gene TRBD1, 6 bases. V was pared by 4 bases and J by 1 base, with 32 bases between. The CDR3 consists of 21 residues. Germline loops: CDR1 SGDLS, CDR2 YYNGEE. The CDR3 sequence is CASSKEMIGQILTRGNTEAFF. CDR3 in DNA: TGTGCCAGCAGCAAAGAAATGATAGGACAGATACTAACAAGGGGGAACACTGAAGCTTTCTTT.

This clonotype was seen more than once but under ten times. CDR3 sequence reads: CASRAPEQFF. In DNA, the CDR3 is TGTGCCAGCAGAGCACCTGAGCAGTTCTTC. This rearrangement joins TRBV6-1 to TRBJ2-1; D not resolved. V lost 6 bases and J lost 9, with 6 bases in between. CDR1 is MNHNS, CDR2 SASEGT, per germline. The CDR3 runs 10 residues.

CDR3 DNA: TGTGCCAGCAGCGGCCCTAATCCGACAGGGGGCCCCTACGAGCAGTACTTC. It yields the protein CASSGPNPTGGPYEQYF. The chain is built from TRBV7-9 and TRBJ2-7; 10 bases agree with TRBD1. This CDR3 region has 17 residues. V trimming: 5 bases; J trimming: 2 bases; junction bases outside the gene matches: 12. Germline V CDR1 and CDR2: SEHNR, FQNEAQ (reference sequence).

The sample holds many counts of this clonotype. J is TRBJ2-2 and V is TRBV6-2 or TRBV6-3; 9 bases are a match to TRBD1. The CDR3 spans 18 residues. Germline CDR1 MNHEY, CDR2 SVGEGT. Trimming took 6 bases from V and 0 from J; bases not matched to a gene: 11. CDR3 amino acids: CASSQRRGQGTNTGELFF. CDR3 nucleotide sequence: TGTGCCAGCAGCCAACGGAGGGGACAGGGAACGAACACCGGGGAGCTGTTTTTT.

This clonotype was counted at least ten times. The chain is built from TRBV12-3 or TRBV12-4 and TRBJ2-1; TRBD1 agrees at 9 bases. With 1 base clipped from V and 5 bases from J, the junction kept 6 bases outside the gene matches. The CDR3 length is 16 residues. The CDR3 DNA is TGTGCCAGCAGTTTAGTAGGACAGGGGATCAACAATGAGCAGTTCTTC. Translating gives CASSLVGQGINNEQFF.

About this clonotype: The junction departs from germline at one end; a sequencing error may be responsible. The rearrangement links TRBV5-1 to TRBJ1-2, with a possible D match to TRBD1 (5 bases). The CDR3 sequence is 18 residues long. CDR1 is SGHRS, CDR2 YFSETQ, per germline. CDR3 sequence reads: CASFQRGAGRVDNYGYTF. DNA of the CDR3: TGTGCCAGCTTCCAGAGAGGGGCAGGAAGGGTTGATAACTATGGCTACACCTTC.

The chain combines TRBV7-9 with TRBJ2-7, with 7 bases fitting TRBD1. Germline V gene data show CDR1 as SEHNR and CDR2 as FQNEAQ (reference sequence). The V and J ends lost 6 bases and 2 bases, in that order; junction bases with no gene match: 7. CDR3 size: 14 residues. The CDR3 DNA reads as TGTGCCAGCAGAGAGACAGGGTTCCCCTACGAGCAGTACTTC. Its translation: CASRETGFPYEQYF.

In this sample, this clonotype turned up many times. The chain joins TRBV3-1 to TRBJ2-3; no clear D gene. This CDR3 has 12 residues. Per germline, CDR1 LGHDT and CDR2 YNNKEL (reference sequence). V was cut by 1 base and J by 4 bases, with 3 bases left in between. CDR3 residues: CASSQGSDTQYF. Here the CDR3 DNA reads TGTGCCAGCAGCCAAGGCTCAGATACGCAGTATTTT.

This clonotype was counted many times. The V gene is TRBV5-1, the J gene TRBJ2-1, with 7 bases that match TRBD2. The CDR3 sequence is 14 residues long. Per germline, CDR1 SGHRS and CDR2 YFSETQ. The junction had 7 bases not matched to a gene; V was cut back by 2 bases and J by 8 bases. CDR3 residues: CASSFGGGNDEQFF. CDR3 bases: TGCGCCAGCAGCTTCGGGGGAGGGAACGATGAGCAGTTCTTC.

Note on this clonotype: Relative to the germline gene, one junction end is altered; a read error may explain this. The V call is TRBV7-2, the J call TRBJ2-2; 7 bases match TRBD2. The germline V gene has CDR1 SGHTA and CDR2 FQGNSA. The CDR3 is 14 amino acids. The CDR3 sequence: CASSHLAATGGLFF. The DNA for the CDR3 is TGTGCCAGCAGTCATCTAGCGGCCACCGGGGGGCTGTTTTTT.

This clonotype was recorded at least ten times. The chain is built from TRBV18 and TRBJ1-2, with TRBD1 matching over 7 bases. CDR1 KGHSH and CDR2 LQKENI come from the germline V gene. Trimming took 3 bases from V and 4 from J; bases not matched to a gene: 5. CDR3 length equals 14 residues. CDR3 sequence reads: CASSPGTDSYGYTF. The CDR3, as DNA: TGTGCCAGCTCACCTGGGACAGACAGCTATGGCTACACCTTC.

The chain joins TRBV9 to TRBJ2-7; D ambiguous. V lost 0 bases to trimming and J lost 5 bases, with 18 bases between them. This CDR3 spans 16 amino acids. Per the germline V gene, CDR1 is SGDLS and CDR2 is YYNGEE. The CDR3 coding sequence is TGTGCCAGCAGCGTAGATGAAAGTGGTGGCACCCACGAGCAGTACTTC. Translated: CASSVDESGGTHEQYF.

This clonotype was detected many times. The chain is built from TRBV6-1 and TRBJ1-2; TRBD1 might be the D (6 bases). The CDR3 is 13 amino acids. Per germline, CDR1 MNHNS and CDR2 SASEGT. V lost 6 bases, J lost 9 bases, and 17 bases lay in between. CDR3 region: CASSSDRTQRYTF. The DNA for the CDR3 is TGTGCCAGCAGCAGTGACAGGACTCAGCGCTACACCTTC.

This clonotype was seen repeatedly, ten times or more. The chain joins TRBV24-1 to TRBJ2-2; D is unclear. Per the germline V gene, CDR1 is KGHDR and CDR2 is SFDVKD. The CDR3 is 14 residues long. V lost 9 bases to trimming and J lost 2 bases, with 12 bases between them. The CDR3: CATRESGNTGELFF. The DNA for the CDR3 is TGTGCCACCCGAGAGTCAGGAAACACCGGGGAGCTGTTTTTT.

The chain combines TRBV19 with TRBJ2-7; TRBD2 agrees at 12 bases. Unmatched junction bases numbered 6, after V lost 5 bases and J lost 4 bases. CDR3 length: 15 residues. Germline loops: CDR1 LNHDA, CDR2 SQIVND (reference sequence). As DNA, the CDR3 is TGTGCCAGTAGTGCCGCTAGCGGGGGGGAGTACGAGCAGTACTTC. Protein: CASSAASGGEYEQYF.

This clonotype was recorded many times. The chain combines TRBV9 with TRBJ2-3; 8 bases match TRBD1. Per germline, CDR1 SGDLS and CDR2 YYNGEE. The CDR3 extends over 15 amino acids. J gave up 3 bases and V 4 bases, and 7 bases lay outside the gene matches. The CDR3: CASSRTGNPTDTQYF. The CDR3 DNA reads TGTGCCAGCAGCCGGACAGGGAATCCGACAGATACGCAGTATTTT.